This T cell receptor beta chain was recovered during a study of T cell repertoires in cytomegalovirus infection. In the case of this clonotype: The target antigen is unknown.

V lost 0 bases and J 4 bases, leaving 7 bases between the germline ends. The CDR3 runs to 14 residues. CDR1 is KGHSH and CDR2 is LQKENI in the germline V gene. Study results and limitations: Based on cumulative public TCR beta family frequency, carriers of CMV plus the relevant HLA were identified. The ex vivo response was dominated by HLA-C-restricted CMV-specific TCR beta clonotypes.

MiXCR was run by TCRdb on the reads, yielding one entry per CDR3 protein. The repertoire has approximately 240,000 distinct CDR3 sequences, about 12% of them found once; the top ten carry around 1.6%. The J gene is TRBJ1-3, the V gene TRBV18; D gene uncertain. The receptor's source is a human donor in good health (CMV status not recorded). Some clones in this sample may be carry-over from other donors' samples. The sample was PBMCs. Here the CDR3 reads CASSPPSAGNTIYF. As DNA, the CDR3 is TGTGCCAGCTCACCACCGTCAGCCGGAAACACCATATATTTT.